This is a list of T cell receptor beta chains from one sample in a study of regulatory T cells in long-lasting Graves disease. A single record per CDR3 protein comes from TCRdb applying MiXCR to the multiplex PCR reads. The data hold 550,000 to 600,000 distinct CDR3 sequences, with more than 15% observed a single time. These same records also appear under a second study, on T cells in Graves' hyperthyroidism and ophthalmopathy.

Sample: peripheral blood mononuclear cells (PBMCs), taken at new diagnosis, from a patient treated with antithyroid drugs. These receptors all stem from a young man with Graves disease. CDR3s include the opening cysteine and the closing phenylalanine or tryptophan. The D gene is left open where the match is weak. Rows may omit the clone size; those that give it use once, few, many or a size class.

v_call	clone_size	j_call	d_call	cdr3_nt	cdr3_aa
TRBV5-1	-	TRBJ1-1	-	TGCGCCAGCAGCTTGGATCAGCGCAACACTGAAGCTTTCTTT	CASSLDQRNTEAFF
TRBV6-1	-	TRBJ1-1	-	TGTGCCAGCAGTACCCGGGACGGAACTGAAGCTTTCTTT	CASSTRDGTEAFF
TRBV5-1	-	TRBJ2-7	-	TGCGCCAGCAGCCTCAGCAGACAGGCCACCTACGAGCAGTACTTC	CASSLSRQATYEQYF
TRBV4-1	few	TRBJ2-3	TRBD2	TGCGCCAGCAGCCAAGGGCCACCAAGGGAGGGGGATACGCAGTATTTT	CASSQGPPREGDTQYF
TRBV28	-	TRBJ2-6	-	TGTGCCAGCAGTATCATGTACTCTGGGGCCAACGTCCTGACTTTC	CASSIMYSGANVLTF
TRBV9	-	TRBJ2-5	TRBD2	TGTGCCAGCAGCGTAGCTTCCGGGACTAGCGGGGACCAAGAGACCCAGTACTTC	CASSVASGTSGDQETQYF
TRBV7-9	few	TRBJ2-1	-	TGTGCCAGCAGCTTAGCTCGACAACGGGGCGAGCAGTTCTTC	CASSLARQRGEQFF
TRBV19	-	TRBJ2-7	-	TGTGCCAGTAGTATACTCGGGCAGTCCTACGAGCAGTACTTC	CASSILGQSYEQYF
TRBV3-1	many	TRBJ2-3	-	TGTGCCAGCAGCCAGTCAAACGGAGATACGCAGTATTTT	CASSQSNGDTQYF
TRBV27	-	TRBJ2-1	TRBD2	TGTGCCAGCAGTTCATTCACGCAGCGGGAGGCCCACAATGAGCAGTTCTTC	CASSSFTQREAHNEQFF
TRBV19	-	TRBJ2-6	-	TGTGCCGGTAGGGAAACCGGCTCTGGGGCCAACGTCCTGACTTTC	CAGRETGSGANVLTF
TRBV6-1	few	TRBJ2-7	-	TGTGCCAGCAGGGCCACAGGACTCGGGGACTACGAGCAGTACTTC	CASRATGLGDYEQYF
TRBV7-3	few	TRBJ2-5	TRBD2	TGTGCCAGCAGCTTAAATGTTTCCACTAGCGGGGCCCAAGAGACCCAGTACTTC	CASSLNVSTSGAQETQYF
TRBV5-8	many	TRBJ1-1	TRBD1	TGTGCCAGCAGCTTGGCCGGGACAGTCATGAACACTGAAGCTTTCTTT	CASSLAGTVMNTEAFF
TRBV5-1	-	TRBJ1-3	-	TGCGCCAGCAGCTACGGGACGCCTGGAAACACCATATATTTT	CASSYGTPGNTIYF
TRBV7-9	few	TRBJ2-1	-	TGTGCCAGCAGCTTAGGGAGTGTCGGGAACGCCTACAATGAGCAGTTCTTC	CASSLGSVGNAYNEQFF
TRBV7-9	-	TRBJ2-3	-	TGTGCCAGCAGTTCCCATGGTGGGGTGGGCACAGATACGCAGTATTTT	CASSSHGGVGTDTQYF
TRBV5-8	-	TRBJ2-2	-	TGTGCCAGCAGCAAAGGGACAAAGAACACCGGGGAGCTGTTTTTT	CASSKGTKNTGELFF
TRBV20-1	many	TRBJ2-7	-	TGCAGTGCTAGGACCGGCCGGGGAGGCTACACCTCCGAGCAGTACTTC	CSARTGRGGYTSEQYF
TRBV19	-	TRBJ1-2	-	TGTGCCAGTAGTCCCCCATGGACAGCCAGACCTCTCTATGGCTACACCTTC	CASSPPWTARPLYGYTF
TRBV27	-	TRBJ1-5	-	TGTGCCAGCAGTCCGTACAGCCTCAATCAGCCCCAGCATTTT	CASSPYSLNQPQHF
TRBV28	few	TRBJ1-6	-	TGTGCCAGCACCCCACGGGGGACACTGAATTCACCCCTCCACTTT	CASTPRGTLNSPLHF
TRBV7-3	many	TRBJ2-2	-	TGTGCCAGCAGTTTAACGGGCACCGGGGAGCTGTTTTTT	CASSLTGTGELFF
TRBV12-3/TRBV12-4	many	TRBJ2-5	TRBD2	TGTGCCAGCAGTTCAATCTGGATTGGGACTAGCGGGGTACAAGAGACCCAGTACTTC	CASSSIWIGTSGVQETQYF
TRBV9	-	TRBJ2-7	-	TGTGCCAGCAGCGTCAGTGGGGGACACAACTACGAGCAGTACTTC	CASSVSGGHNYEQYF
TRBV27	-	TRBJ2-7	TRBD2	TGTGCCAGTACCAATCTAGCGGGAGGATCCTACGAGCAGTACTTC	CASTNLAGGSYEQYF
TRBV3-1	many	TRBJ1-3	-	TGTGCCAGCAGCCAAAGTGCTGGAAACACCATATATTTT	CASSQSAGNTIYF
TRBV12-3/TRBV12-4	-	TRBJ2-3	-	TGTGCCAGCGAGGGGGGCGGTGATACGCAGTATTTT	CASEGGGDTQYF
TRBV5-6	-	TRBJ1-4	TRBD1	TGTGCCAGCAGGCAGACAGGGGAACATGAAAAACTGTTTTTT	CASRQTGEHEKLFF
TRBV11-2	-	TRBJ1-2	-	TGTGCCAGCAGGATAAGCGTGTGGAGGGGAAGCGGCTACACCTTC	CASRISVWRGSGYTF
TRBV9	few	TRBJ2-5	-	TGTGCCAGCAGCGTACCCTCCGAGACCCAGTACTTC	CASSVPSETQYF
TRBV2	many	TRBJ2-7	-	TGTGCCAGCAGCGCACGTGAGGGAATCGGCGAGCAGTACTTC	CASSAREGIGEQYF
TRBV7-9	-	TRBJ2-1	-	TGTGCCAGCACCCCGAGCCCTACTAGTTACAATGAGCAGTTCTTC	CASTPSPTSYNEQFF
TRBV3-1	-	TRBJ2-1	-	TGTGCCAGCAGCCAAGGAACGACTAGATATATGGATGAGCAGTTCTTC	CASSQGTTRYMDEQFF
TRBV20-1	-	TRBJ2-4	-	TGCAGTGCTAGAGATACTAGTTTGTACTTC	CSARDTSLYF
TRBV18	many	TRBJ2-2	-	TGTGCCAGCTCACCACCCCCCCAGTACACCGGGGAGCTGTTTTTT	CASSPPPQYTGELFF
TRBV24-1	-	TRBJ2-5	TRBD1	TGTGCCACCAGTGACTCAGGGGGCGTCGAGACCCAGTACTTC	CATSDSGGVETQYF
TRBV25-1	many	TRBJ1-1	-	TGTGCCAGCAGTGAATATTCGATCACTGAAGCTTTCTTT	CASSEYSITEAFF
TRBV29-1	few	TRBJ2-7	-	TGCAGCGTTCCCGCCCTGGGTTCCTACGAGCAGTACTTC	CSVPALGSYEQYF
TRBV11-2	many	TRBJ1-3	-	TGTGCCAGCAGCGATGACGCGGGAGGAAACACCATATATTTT	CASSDDAGGNTIYF
TRBV7-6	many	TRBJ1-1	-	TGTGCCAGCAGCTTACATAACAGGAGGTTTGAAGCTTTCTTT	CASSLHNRRFEAFF
TRBV28	few	TRBJ1-6	-	TGTGCCAGCAGTTTAATTGCGGGGGCCGGATCACCCCTCCACTTT	CASSLIAGAGSPLHF
TRBV7-9	few	TRBJ1-1	-	TGTGCCAGCAGCTTAGGCGGGACTCGGGACTGGGCTTTCTTT	CASSLGGTRDWAFF
TRBV15	many	TRBJ2-7	TRBD1	TGTGCCACCAGCAGAGACATTCCGGGACAGGGGGCGTACGAGCAGTACTTC	CATSRDIPGQGAYEQYF
TRBV9	-	TRBJ2-1	TRBD2	TGTGCCAGCAGCGTAGGAAGCGGGAGGGCCAATGAGCAGTTCTTC	CASSVGSGRANEQFF
TRBV27	many	TRBJ2-1	TRBD2	TGTGCCAGCAGTTTATCGCCCCGACTAGCGGTGGTAGGGAATGAGCAGTTCTTC	CASSLSPRLAVVGNEQFF
TRBV6-5	few	TRBJ2-7	-	TGTGCCAGCAGTTATCGGCTGGGGATGTCCGAGCAGTACTTC	CASSYRLGMSEQYF
TRBV6-1	many	TRBJ2-4	-	TGTGCCAGCAGTGAAGAAGGCCGCGGGGAGGACATTCAGTACTTC	CASSEEGRGEDIQYF
TRBV5-1	many	TRBJ2-1	TRBD2	TGCGCCAGCAGCTTTGAAGCGGGAGAAGATGAGCAGTTCTTC	CASSFEAGEDEQFF
TRBV12-3/TRBV12-4	few	TRBJ1-3	-	TGTGCCAGCAGTTTCTTCCCCTCTGGAAACACCATATATTTT	CASSFFPSGNTIYF